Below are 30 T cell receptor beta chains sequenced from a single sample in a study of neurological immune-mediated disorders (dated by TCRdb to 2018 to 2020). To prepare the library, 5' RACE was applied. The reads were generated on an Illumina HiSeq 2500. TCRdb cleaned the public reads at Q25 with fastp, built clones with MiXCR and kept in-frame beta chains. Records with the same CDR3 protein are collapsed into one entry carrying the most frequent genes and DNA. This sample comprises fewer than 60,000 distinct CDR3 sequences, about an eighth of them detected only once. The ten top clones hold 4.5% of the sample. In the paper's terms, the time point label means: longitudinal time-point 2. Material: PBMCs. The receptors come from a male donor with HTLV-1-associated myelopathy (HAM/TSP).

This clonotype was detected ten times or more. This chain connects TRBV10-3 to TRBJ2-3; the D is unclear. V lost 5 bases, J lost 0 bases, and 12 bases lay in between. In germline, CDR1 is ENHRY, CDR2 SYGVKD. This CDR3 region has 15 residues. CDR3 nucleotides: TGTGCCATCAGTCCAGGTCCAGGTAGCACAGATACGCAGTATTTT. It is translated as CAISPGPGSTDTQYF.

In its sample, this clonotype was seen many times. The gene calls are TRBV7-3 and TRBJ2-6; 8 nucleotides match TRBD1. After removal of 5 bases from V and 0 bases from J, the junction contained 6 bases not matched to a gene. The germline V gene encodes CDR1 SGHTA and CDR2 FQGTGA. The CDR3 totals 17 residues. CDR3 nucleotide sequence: TGTGCCAGCAGCCCACGGGACAGGTTCTCTGGGGCCAACGTCCTGACTTTC. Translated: CASSPRDRFSGANVLTF.

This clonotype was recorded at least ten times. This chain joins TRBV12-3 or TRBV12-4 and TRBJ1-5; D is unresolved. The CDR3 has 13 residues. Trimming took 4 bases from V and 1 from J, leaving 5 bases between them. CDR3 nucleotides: TGTGCCAGCAGTTACCAAAGCAATCAGCCCCAGCATTTT. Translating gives CASSYQSNQPQHF.

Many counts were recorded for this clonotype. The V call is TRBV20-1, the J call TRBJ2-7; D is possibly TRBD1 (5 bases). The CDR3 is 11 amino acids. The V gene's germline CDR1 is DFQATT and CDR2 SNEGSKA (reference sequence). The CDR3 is CRVGRAYEQYF. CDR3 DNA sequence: TGCAGAGTGGGCAGGGCCTACGAGCAGTACTTC.

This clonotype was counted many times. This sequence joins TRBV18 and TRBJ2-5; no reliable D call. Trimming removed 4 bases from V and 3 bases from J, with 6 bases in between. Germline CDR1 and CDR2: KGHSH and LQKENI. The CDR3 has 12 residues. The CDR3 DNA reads TGTGCCAGCTCACTCTACAAAGAGACCCAGTACTTC. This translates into CASSLYKETQYF.

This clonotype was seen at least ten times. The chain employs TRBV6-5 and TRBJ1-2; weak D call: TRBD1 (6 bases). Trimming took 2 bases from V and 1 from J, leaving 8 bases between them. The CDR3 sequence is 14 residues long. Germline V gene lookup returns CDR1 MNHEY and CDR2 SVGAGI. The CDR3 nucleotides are TGTGCCAGCAGTTACCGGGGACATAACTATGGCTACACCTTC. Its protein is CASSYRGHNYGYTF.

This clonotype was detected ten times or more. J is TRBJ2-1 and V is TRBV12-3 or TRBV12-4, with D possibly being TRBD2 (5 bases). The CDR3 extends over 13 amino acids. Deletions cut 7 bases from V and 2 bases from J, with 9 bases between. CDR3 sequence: CASKPSTYNEQFF. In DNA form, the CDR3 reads TGTGCCAGCAAACCTAGCACCTACAATGAGCAGTTCTTC.

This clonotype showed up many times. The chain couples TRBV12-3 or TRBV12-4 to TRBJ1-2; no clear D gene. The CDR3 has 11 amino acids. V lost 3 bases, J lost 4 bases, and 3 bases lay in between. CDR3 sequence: CASSFGYGYTF. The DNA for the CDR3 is TGTGCCAGCAGTTTTGGCTATGGCTACACCTTC.

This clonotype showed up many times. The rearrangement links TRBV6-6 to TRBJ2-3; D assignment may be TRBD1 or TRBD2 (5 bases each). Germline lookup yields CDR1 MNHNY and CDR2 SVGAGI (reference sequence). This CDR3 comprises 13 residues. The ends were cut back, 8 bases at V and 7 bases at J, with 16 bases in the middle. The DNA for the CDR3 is TGTGCCAGCTCCCCAGGGACGATTAATACGCAGTATTTT. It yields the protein CASSPGTINTQYF.

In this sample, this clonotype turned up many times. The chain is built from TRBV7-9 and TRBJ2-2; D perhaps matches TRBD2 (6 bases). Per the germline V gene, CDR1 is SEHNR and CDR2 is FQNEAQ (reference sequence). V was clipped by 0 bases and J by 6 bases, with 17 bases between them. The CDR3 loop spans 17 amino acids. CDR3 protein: CASSLARRGSNSGELFF. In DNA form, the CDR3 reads TGTGCCAGCAGCTTAGCGCGGAGGGGTTCCAACTCCGGGGAGCTGTTTTTT.

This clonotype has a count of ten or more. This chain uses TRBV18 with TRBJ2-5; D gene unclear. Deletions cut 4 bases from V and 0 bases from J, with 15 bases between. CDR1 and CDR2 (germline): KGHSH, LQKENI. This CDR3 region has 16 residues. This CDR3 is CASSQSLTQYQETQYF. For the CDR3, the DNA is TGTGCCAGCTCACAGTCACTAACCCAGTACCAAGAGACCCAGTACTTC.

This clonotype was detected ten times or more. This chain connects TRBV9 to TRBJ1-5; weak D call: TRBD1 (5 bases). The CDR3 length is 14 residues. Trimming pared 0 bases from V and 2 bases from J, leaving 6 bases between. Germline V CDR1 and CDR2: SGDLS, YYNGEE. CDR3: CASSVGQRNQPQHF. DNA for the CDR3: TGTGCCAGCAGCGTAGGACAGCGCAATCAGCCCCAGCATTTT.

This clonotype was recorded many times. The CDR3 coding sequence is TGTGCCAGCATCCGTGGAAACACCATATATTTT. Translated: CASIRGNTIYF. The J gene is TRBJ1-3, the V gene TRBV6-5; D is ambiguous. The CDR3 has 11 residues. The ends were cut back, 7 bases at V and 3 bases at J, with 4 bases in the middle. Germline V lookup: CDR1 MNHEY, CDR2 SVGAGI.

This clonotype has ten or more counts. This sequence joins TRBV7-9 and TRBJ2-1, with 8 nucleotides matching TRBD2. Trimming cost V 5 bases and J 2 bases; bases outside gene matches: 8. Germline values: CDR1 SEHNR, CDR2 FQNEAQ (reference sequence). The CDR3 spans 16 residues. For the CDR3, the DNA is TGTGCCAGCAGCGCAAACGGGGGGGGAGCCTACAATGAGCAGTTCTTC. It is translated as CASSANGGGAYNEQFF.

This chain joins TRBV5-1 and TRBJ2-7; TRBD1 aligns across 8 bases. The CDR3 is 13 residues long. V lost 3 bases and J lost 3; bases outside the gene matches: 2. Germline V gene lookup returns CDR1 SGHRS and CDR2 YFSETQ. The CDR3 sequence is CASSSDRVYEQYF. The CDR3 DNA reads TGCGCCAGCAGCTCGGACAGGGTCTACGAGCAGTACTTC.

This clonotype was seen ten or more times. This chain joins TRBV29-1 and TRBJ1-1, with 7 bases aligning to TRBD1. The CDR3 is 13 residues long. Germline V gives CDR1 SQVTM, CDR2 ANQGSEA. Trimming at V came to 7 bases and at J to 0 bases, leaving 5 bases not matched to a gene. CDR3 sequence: CSAADRMNTEAFF. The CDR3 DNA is TGCAGCGCGGCGGACAGGATGAACACTGAAGCTTTCTTT. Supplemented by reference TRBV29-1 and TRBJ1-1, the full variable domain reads SAVISQKPSRDICQRGTSLTIQCQVDSQVTMMFWYRQQPGQSLTLIATANQGSEATYESGFVIDKFPISRPNLTFSTLTVSNMSPEDSSIYLCSAADRMNTEAFFGQGTRLTVV.

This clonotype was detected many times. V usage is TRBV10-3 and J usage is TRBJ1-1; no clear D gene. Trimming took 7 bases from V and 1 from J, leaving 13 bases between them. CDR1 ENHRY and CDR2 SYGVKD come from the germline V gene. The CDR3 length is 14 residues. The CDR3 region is CAINQHETNTEAFF. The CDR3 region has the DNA TGTGCCATCAACCAACATGAGACGAACACTGAAGCTTTCTTT.

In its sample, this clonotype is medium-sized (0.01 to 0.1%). The CDR3 DNA reads TGTGCCAGCAGGGACTTAGGGGGTCACACAGATACGCAGTATTTT. This codes for CASRDLGGHTDTQYF. The chain joins TRBV12-3 or TRBV12-4 to TRBJ2-3; maybe TRBD1 (6 bases). This CDR3 comprises 15 residues. V was pared by 6 bases and J by 2 bases, with 15 bases between.

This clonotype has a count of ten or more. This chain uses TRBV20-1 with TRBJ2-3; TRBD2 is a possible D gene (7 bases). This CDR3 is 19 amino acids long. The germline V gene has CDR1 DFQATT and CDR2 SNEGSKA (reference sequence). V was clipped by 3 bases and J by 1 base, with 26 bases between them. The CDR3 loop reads CSASFPSGGPYKRTDTQYF. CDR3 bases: TGCAGTGCTAGTTTCCCCTCCGGGGGGCCCTACAAACGCACAGATACGCAGTATTTT.

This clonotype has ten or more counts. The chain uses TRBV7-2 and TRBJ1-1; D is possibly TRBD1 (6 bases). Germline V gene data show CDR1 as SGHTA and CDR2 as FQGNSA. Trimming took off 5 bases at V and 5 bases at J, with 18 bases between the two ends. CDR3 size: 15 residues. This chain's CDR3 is CASSLVLQGRTEAFF. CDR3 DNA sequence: TGTGCCAGCAGCCTAGTTTTACAGGGACGGACTGAAGCTTTCTTT.

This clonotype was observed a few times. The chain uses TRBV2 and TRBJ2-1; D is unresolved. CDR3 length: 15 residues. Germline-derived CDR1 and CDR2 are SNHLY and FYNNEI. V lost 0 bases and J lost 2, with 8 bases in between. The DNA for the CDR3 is TGTGCCAGCAGTGAAGCGCCTGGTCCCTACAATGAGCAGTTCTTC. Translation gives CASSEAPGPYNEQFF.

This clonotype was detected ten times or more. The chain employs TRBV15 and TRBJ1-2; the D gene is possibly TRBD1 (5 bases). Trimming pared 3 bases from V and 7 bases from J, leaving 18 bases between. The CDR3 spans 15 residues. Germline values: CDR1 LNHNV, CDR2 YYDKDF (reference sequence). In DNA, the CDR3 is TGTGCCACCAGCAGCCACCGCCGGGACGCCGTTGGCTACACCTTC. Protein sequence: CATSSHRRDAVGYTF.

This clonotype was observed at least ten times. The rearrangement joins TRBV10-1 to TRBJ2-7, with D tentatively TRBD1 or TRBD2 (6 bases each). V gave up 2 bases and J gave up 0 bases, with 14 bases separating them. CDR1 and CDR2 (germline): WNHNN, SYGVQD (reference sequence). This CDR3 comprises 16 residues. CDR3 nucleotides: TGCGCCAGCAGTGAGGGGGCGGGACACCTCTCCTACGAGCAGTACTTC. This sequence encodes CASSEGAGHLSYEQYF.

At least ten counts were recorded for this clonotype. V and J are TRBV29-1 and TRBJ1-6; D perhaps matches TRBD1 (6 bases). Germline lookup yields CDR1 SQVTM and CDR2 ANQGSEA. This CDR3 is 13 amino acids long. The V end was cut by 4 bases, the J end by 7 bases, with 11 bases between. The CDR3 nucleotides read TGCAGCGTTGGACAGGAACTCAATTCACCCCTCCACTTT. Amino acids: CSVGQELNSPLHF.

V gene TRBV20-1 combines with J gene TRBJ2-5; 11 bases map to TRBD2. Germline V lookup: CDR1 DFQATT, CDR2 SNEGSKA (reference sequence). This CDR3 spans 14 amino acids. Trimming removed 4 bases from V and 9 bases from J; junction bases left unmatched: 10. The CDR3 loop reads CSATGTSGLWAQYF. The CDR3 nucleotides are TGCAGTGCTACCGGGACTAGCGGCCTTTGGGCCCAGTACTTC.

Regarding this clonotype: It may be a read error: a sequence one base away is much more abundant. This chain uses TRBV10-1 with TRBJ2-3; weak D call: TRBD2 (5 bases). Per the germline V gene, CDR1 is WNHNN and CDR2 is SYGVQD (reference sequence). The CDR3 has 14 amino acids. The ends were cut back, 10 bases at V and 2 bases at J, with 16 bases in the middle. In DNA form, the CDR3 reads TGCGCCACCTCTCGGGGAAATATCACAGATACGCAGTATTTT. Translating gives CATSRGNITDTQYF.

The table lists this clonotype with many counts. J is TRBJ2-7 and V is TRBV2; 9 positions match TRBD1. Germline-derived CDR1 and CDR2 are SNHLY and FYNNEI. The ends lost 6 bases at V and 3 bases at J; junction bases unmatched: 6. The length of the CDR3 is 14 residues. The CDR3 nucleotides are TGTGCCAGCAGCCCGGGACAGGGTGTCTACGAGCAGTACTTC. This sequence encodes CASSPGQGVYEQYF.

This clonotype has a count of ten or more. The CDR3, as DNA: TGTGCCAGCAGACCTCAGGGGGCGAACACTGAAGCTTTCTTT. Translated, it gives CASRPQGANTEAFF. The V gene is TRBV12-3 or TRBV12-4, the J gene TRBJ1-1; 8 positions match TRBD1. With 6 bases clipped from V and 1 base from J, the junction kept 4 bases outside the gene matches. This CDR3 has 14 amino acids.

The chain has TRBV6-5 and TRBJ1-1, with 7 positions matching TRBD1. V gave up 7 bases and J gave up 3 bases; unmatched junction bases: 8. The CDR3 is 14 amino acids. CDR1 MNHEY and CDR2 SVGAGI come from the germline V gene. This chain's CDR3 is CASTPWTGDTEAFF. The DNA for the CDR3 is TGTGCCAGCACCCCTTGGACAGGCGACACTGAAGCTTTCTTT.

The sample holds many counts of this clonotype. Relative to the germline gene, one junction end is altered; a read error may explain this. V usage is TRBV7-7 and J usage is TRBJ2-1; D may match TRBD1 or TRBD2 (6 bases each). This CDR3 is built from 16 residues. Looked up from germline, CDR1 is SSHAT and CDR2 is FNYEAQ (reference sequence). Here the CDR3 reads CASSPRMEGGRNEQFF. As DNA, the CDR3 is TGTGCTAGCAGCCCCCGGATGGAGGGGGGTCGCAATGAGCAGTTCTTC. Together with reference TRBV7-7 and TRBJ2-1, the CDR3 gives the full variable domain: GAGVSQSPRYKVTKRGQDVTLRCDPISSHATLYWYQQALGQGPEFLTYFNYEAQPDKSGLPSDRFSAERPEGSISTLTIQRTEQRDSAMYRCASSPRMEGGRNEQFFGPGTRLTVL.